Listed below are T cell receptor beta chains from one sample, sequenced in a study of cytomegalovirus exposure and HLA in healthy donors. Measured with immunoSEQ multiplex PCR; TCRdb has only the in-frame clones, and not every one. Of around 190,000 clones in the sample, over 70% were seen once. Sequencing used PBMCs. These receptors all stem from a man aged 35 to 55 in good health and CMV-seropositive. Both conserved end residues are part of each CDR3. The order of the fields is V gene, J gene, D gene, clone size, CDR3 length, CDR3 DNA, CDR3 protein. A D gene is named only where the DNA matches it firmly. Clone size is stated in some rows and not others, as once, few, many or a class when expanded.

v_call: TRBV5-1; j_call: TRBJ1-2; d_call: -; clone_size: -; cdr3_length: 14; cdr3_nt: TGCGCCAGCAGCTTGGCCACACAGAACTATGGCTACACCTTC; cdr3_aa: CASSLATQNYGYTF
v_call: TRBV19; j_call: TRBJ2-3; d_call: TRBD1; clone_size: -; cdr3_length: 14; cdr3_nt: TGTGCCAGTGAGGCAGGGGGTAGCACAGATACGCAGTATTTT; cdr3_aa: CASEAGGSTDTQYF
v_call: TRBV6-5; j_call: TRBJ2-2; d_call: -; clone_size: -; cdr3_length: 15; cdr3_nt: TGTGCCAGCAGGAGGCGGGACCTCACCACCGGGGAGCTGTTTTTT; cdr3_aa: CASRRRDLTTGELFF
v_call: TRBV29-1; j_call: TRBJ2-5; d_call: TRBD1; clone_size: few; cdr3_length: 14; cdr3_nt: TGCAGCGTCAGAATGGGACAGGGGGGGGAGACCCAGTACTTC; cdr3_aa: CSVRMGQGGETQYF
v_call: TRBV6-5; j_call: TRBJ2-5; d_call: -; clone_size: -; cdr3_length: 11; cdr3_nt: TGTGCCAGCAGCCCCGGGGGGACCCAGTACTTC; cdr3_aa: CASSPGGTQYF
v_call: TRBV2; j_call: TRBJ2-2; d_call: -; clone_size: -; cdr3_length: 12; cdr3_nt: TGTGCCAGCAGTGAAAACAGCGGGGAGCTGTTTTTT; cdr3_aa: CASSENSGELFF
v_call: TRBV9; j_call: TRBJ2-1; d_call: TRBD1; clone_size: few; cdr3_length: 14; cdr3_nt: TGTGCCAGCAGCGTAGGAGGACAGGGCAGTGAGCAGTTCTTC; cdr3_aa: CASSVGGQGSEQFF
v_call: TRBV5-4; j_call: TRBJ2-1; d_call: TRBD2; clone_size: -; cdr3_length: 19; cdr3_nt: TGTGCCAGCAGCTTTGGACTAGCGGGGACTTGGACCCCTGACAATGAGCAGTTCTTC; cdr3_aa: CASSFGLAGTWTPDNEQFF
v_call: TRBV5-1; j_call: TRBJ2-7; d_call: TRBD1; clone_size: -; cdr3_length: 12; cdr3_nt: TGCGCCAGCTCCGGACAGGCGTACGAGCAGTACTTC; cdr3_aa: CASSGQAYEQYF
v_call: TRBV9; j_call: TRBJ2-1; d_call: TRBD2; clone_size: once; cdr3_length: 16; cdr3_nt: TGTGCCAGCAGCGTAGGGCCTGGGACTAGAGTCAATGAGCAGTTCTTC; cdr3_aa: CASSVGPGTRVNEQFF
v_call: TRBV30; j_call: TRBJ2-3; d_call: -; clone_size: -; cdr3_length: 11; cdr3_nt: TGTGCCTGGGGCCCGACAGATACGCAGTATTTT; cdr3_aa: CAWGPTDTQYF
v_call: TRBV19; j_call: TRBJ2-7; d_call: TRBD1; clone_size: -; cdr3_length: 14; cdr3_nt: TGTGCCAGTAGTACCGGGACAGGGTTTACCGAGCAGTACTTC; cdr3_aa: CASSTGTGFTEQYF
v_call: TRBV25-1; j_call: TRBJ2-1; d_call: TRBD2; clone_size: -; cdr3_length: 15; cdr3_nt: TGTGCCAGCCGGAAAGGACTAGAGGGCTACAATGAGCAGTTCTTC; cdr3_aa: CASRKGLEGYNEQFF
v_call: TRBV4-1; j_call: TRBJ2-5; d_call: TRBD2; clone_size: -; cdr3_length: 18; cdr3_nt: TGCGCCAGCTCGCCACGGGGGCTAGCGGGAGGGCCTGGGGAGACCCAGTACTTC; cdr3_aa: CASSPRGLAGGPGETQYF
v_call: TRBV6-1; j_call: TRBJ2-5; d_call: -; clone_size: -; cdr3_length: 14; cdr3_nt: TGTGCCAGCAGTGAAAGGGGGATTCAAGAGACCCAGTACTTC; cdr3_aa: CASSERGIQETQYF
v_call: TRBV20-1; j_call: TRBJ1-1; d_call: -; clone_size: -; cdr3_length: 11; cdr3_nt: TGCAGTGCCCCCTCGCCCTCAGGAGCTTTCTTT; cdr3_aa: CSAPSPSGAFF
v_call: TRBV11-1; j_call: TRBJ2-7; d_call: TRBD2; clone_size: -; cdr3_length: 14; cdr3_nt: TGTGCCAGCAGCCCGAGGAGCGGGAGATACGAGCAGTACTTC; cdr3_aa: CASSPRSGRYEQYF
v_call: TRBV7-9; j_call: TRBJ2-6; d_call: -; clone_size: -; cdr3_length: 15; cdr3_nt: TGTGCCAGCAGCTTAGTAGTACCTGGGGCCAACGGCCTGACTTTC; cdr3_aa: CASSLVVPGANGLTF
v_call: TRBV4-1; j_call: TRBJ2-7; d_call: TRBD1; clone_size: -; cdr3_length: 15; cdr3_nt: TGCGCCAGCAGCCAAGAACAGGGGAAGTACTACGAGCAGTACTTC; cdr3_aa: CASSQEQGKYYEQYF
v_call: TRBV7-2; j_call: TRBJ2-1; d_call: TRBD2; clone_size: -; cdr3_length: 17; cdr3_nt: TGTGCCAGCAGCTTCACCGGGACTAGCTTTATCCACAATGAGCAGTTCTTC; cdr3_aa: CASSFTGTSFIHNEQFF
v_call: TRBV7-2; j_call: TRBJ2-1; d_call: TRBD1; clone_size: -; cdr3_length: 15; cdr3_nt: TGTGCCAGCAGCGCAGACAGGGACCCCGGGGATGAGCAGTTCTTC; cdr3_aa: CASSADRDPGDEQFF
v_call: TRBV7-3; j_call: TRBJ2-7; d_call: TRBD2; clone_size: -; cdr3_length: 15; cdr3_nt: TGTGCCAGCAGCCAGACTAGCGGGAGCTCCTACGAGCAGTACTTC; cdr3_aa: CASSQTSGSSYEQYF
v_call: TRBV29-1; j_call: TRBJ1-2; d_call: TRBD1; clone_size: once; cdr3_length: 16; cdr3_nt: TGCAGCGTTGATCAAGGGGACAGGGGTCCTAACTATGGCTACACCTTC; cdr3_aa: CSVDQGDRGPNYGYTF
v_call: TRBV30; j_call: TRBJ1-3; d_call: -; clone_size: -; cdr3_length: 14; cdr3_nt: TGTGCCTGGAAGGCAGGGATCTCTGGAAACACCATATATTTT; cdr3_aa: CAWKAGISGNTIYF
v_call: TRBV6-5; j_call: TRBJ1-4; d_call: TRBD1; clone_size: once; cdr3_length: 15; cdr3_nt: TGTGCCACCATGACAGGGGGCAGAACTAATGAAAAACTGTTTTTT; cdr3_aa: CATMTGGRTNEKLFF
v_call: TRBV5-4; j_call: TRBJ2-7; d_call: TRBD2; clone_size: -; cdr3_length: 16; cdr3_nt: TGTGCCAGCAGCTTGGTGGGGTCTAGCGGGTCCAGGGAGCAGTACTTC; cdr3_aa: CASSLVGSSGSREQYF
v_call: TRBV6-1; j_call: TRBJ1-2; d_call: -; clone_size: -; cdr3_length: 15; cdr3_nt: TGTGCCAGCAGTGAAGCTCCTACAGGGATCTATGGCTACACCTTC; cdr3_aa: CASSEAPTGIYGYTF
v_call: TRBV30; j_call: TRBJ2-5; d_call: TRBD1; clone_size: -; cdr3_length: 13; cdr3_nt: TGTGCCTGGAATCCGGGACAGCAAGAGACCCAGTACTTC; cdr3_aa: CAWNPGQQETQYF
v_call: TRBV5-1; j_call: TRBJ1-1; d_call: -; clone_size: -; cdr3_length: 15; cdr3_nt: TGCGCCAGCAGCTTGTCCCCAGGGAAGGGCACTGAAGCTTTCTTT; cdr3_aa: CASSLSPGKGTEAFF
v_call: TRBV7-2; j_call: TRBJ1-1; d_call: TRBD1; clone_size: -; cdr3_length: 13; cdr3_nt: TGTGCCAGCAGGGGACAGTTGAACACTGAAGCTTTCTTT; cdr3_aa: CASRGQLNTEAFF
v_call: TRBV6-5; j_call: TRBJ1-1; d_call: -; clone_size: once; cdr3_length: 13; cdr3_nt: TGTGCCAGCAGTTACGGGACTAACACTGAAGCTTTCTTT; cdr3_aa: CASSYGTNTEAFF
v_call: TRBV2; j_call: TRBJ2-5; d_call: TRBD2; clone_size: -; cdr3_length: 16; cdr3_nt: TGTGCCAGCAGTGAACGCGGCGGGAGGTACGAAGAGACCCAGTACTTC; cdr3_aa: CASSERGGRYEETQYF